This entry lists 8 T cell receptor beta chains sequenced from one sample in a study of blood T cells in healthy people across ages. Together with a sample-barcoded 5' primer, a J-beta primer mix was included in a second PCR lasting roughly 6 to 12 cycles. TCRdb called the 5' RACE reads again in MiXCR, with one record for every CDR3 protein. The sample lists roughly 730,000 distinct CDR3 sequences; approximately 60% were seen once. Sequenced material: blood. The receptors come from a man aged 35-49 years in good health.

This clonotype was picked up a small number of times. V usage is TRBV6-2 or TRBV6-3 and J usage is TRBJ2-1; 8 bases are shared with TRBD2. V dropped 7 bases and J dropped 2; count of bases not matched to a gene: 7. This CDR3 has 15 residues. Per germline, CDR1 MNHEY and CDR2 SVGEGT. This CDR3 is CASTSSGRPYNEQFF. CDR3 sequence (DNA): TGTGCCAGCACCTCGAGCGGGAGACCCTACAATGAGCAGTTCTTC.

CDR3 in amino acids: CASMGGKNEQFF. The CDR3 DNA sequence: TGTGCCAGCATGGGCGGGAAGAATGAGCAGTTCTTC. The chain is built from TRBV2 and TRBJ2-1; TRBD2 might be the D (6 bases). The CDR3 loop spans 12 amino acids. The V end lost 7 bases, the J end lost 7 bases, and 11 bases lay between the germline ends. Germline values: CDR1 SNHLY, CDR2 FYNNEI.

This chain uses TRBV6-2 or TRBV6-3 with TRBJ2-5; TRBD2 matches 8 bases. The J call may be wrong; the DNA end is better matched by TRBJ2-7. CDR1 and CDR2 from the germline V gene are MNHEY and SVGEGT. The CDR3 has 14 amino acids. CDR3 region: CASSQLADTYEQYF. CDR3 bases: TGTGCCAGCAGTCAACTAGCGGACACCTACGAGCAGTACTTC.

This rearrangement joins TRBV7-9 to TRBJ2-3; a weak D match, TRBD2 (5 bases). The CDR3 length is 13 residues. With 7 bases removed from V and 12 bases from J, the gap between germline ends came to 20 bases. Per germline, CDR1 SEHNR and CDR2 FQNEAQ (reference sequence). CDR3 sequence (DNA): TGTGCCAGCACCCCGAGGGCTTTGGAGACCCAGTATTTT. It encodes CASTPRALETQYF.

The chain joins TRBV27 to TRBJ2-5, with 9 bases identical to TRBD1. Germline V CDR1 and CDR2: MNHEY, SMNVEV (reference sequence). The CDR3 runs 13 residues. The ends lost 6 bases at V and 4 bases at J; junction bases unmatched: 3. CDR3 amino acids: CASRPTGGETQYF. CDR3 sequence (DNA): TGTGCCAGCAGGCCGACAGGGGGAGAGACCCAGTACTTC.

Only a few counts were recorded for this clonotype. The chain uses TRBV12-3 or TRBV12-4 and TRBJ1-2; D may be TRBD1 (5 bases). Trimming took off 5 bases at V and 7 bases at J, with 23 bases between the two ends. This CDR3 is 16 amino acids long. CDR3 protein: CASSRFDSTPLSGYTF. In nucleotides, the CDR3 is TGTGCCAGCAGTCGATTTGACAGTACCCCATTGAGTGGCTACACCTTC.

The chain joins TRBV20-1 to TRBJ2-3, with TRBD2 matching over 13 bases. V lost 6 bases and J lost 3; bases outside the gene matches: 18. Per germline, CDR1 DFQATT and CDR2 SNEGSKA (reference sequence). This CDR3 has 19 residues. CDR3 region: CSARGTGTSGERGTDTQYF. CDR3 DNA sequence: TGCAGTGCCAGGGGTACCGGGACTAGCGGGGAGAGAGGGACAGATACGCAGTATTTT.

The chain combines TRBV5-8 with TRBJ1-4; D ambiguous. Trimming removed 0 bases at V and 0 bases at J, with 12 bases between. CDR3 size: 17 residues. Germline assignment: CDR1 SGHTS and CDR2 YDEGEE. The CDR3 coding sequence is TGTGCCAGCAGCTTGGGTAACGCACTCGCAACTAATGAAAAACTGTTTTTT. The encoded protein is CASSLGNALATNEKLFF. The full variable domain, in which reference TRBV5-8 and TRBJ1-4 provide the parts outside the CDR3, is EAGVTQSPTHLIKTRGQQATLRCSPISGHTSVYWYQQALGLGLQFLLWYDEGEERNRGNFPPRFSGRQFPNYSSELNVNALELEDSALYLCASSLGNALATNEKLFFGSGTQLSVL.